A selection of T cell receptor beta chains follows, all from one sample in a study of control samples from healthy donors and cancer patients. TCRdb's table, derived via immunoSEQ multiplex PCR, lists solely in-frame clones and lacks some. This sample has approximately 37,000 clones, with around 83% found just once. What was sequenced was PBMCs. Receptor source: a woman in her sixties with lung cancer. The CDR3 runs from the conserved cysteine through the conserved F or W. A D gene is named only where the DNA matches it firmly. Clone size is stated in some rows and not others, as once, few, many or a class when expanded.

DNA	CDR3	D	size	V	J
TGTGCCAGCAGCTTGGGGCCCAGGGAGGTTCTCGAAGCTTTCTTT	CASSLGPREVLEAFF	.	.	TRBV5-4	TRBJ1-1
TGTGCCAGCAGCCCTCTCTCCCAGAGAAGGGTTGAGCAGTTCTTC	CASSPLSQRRVEQFF	.	.	TRBV9	TRBJ2-1
TGCGCCAGCAGCCAAGAGAGTAGGAACTATGGCTACACCTTC	CASSQESRNYGYTF	.	.	TRBV4-1	TRBJ1-2
TGTGCCAGTACCCTGGGGACAGGGGGCCAGTATGGCTACACCTTC	CASTLGTGGQYGYTF	TRBD1	.	TRBV19	TRBJ1-2
TGTGCCAGTGGGGGCGGGACCGGAGAGACCCAGTACTTC	CASGGGTGETQYF	.	.	TRBV19	TRBJ2-5
TGTGCCAGCAGTTACTTCCCTCGGGCCGAAAAACTGTTTTTT	CASSYFPRAEKLFF	.	.	TRBV6-5	TRBJ1-4
TGTGCCAGCAGCCCTTCTTACGGGAACTATGGCTACACCTTC	CASSPSYGNYGYTF	.	few	TRBV6-4	TRBJ1-2
TGTGCCTCCTTAAGCTCTGGAAACACCATATATTTT	CASLSSGNTIYF	.	.	TRBV6-5	TRBJ1-3
TGTGCCAGCAGCCAGGGGACGTGGTCACCCCTCCACTTT	CASSQGTWSPLHF	.	.	TRBV14	TRBJ1-6
TGTGCCAGCCGGAGTCGGGAGAACACTGAAGCTTTCTTT	CASRSRENTEAFF	.	.	TRBV7-9	TRBJ1-1
TGTGCCAGTAGTCACCATTCACTAGCGGGAGGCTACGAGCAGTACTTC	CASSHHSLAGGYEQYF	TRBD2	.	TRBV19	TRBJ2-7
TGTGCCAGCAGCGGCGGGGGGGCTCTAGACAACGAGCAGTACTTC	CASSGGGALDNEQYF	TRBD2	.	TRBV11-3	TRBJ2-7
TGTGCCTGGACAGGCTCTGGAAACACCATATATTTT	CAWTGSGNTIYF	.	.	TRBV30	TRBJ1-3
TGTGCCAGCAACTTAGACAGGGGGTACAATCAGCCCCAGCATTTT	CASNLDRGYNQPQHF	TRBD1	.	TRBV2	TRBJ1-5
TGCAGCGTCGGACAGTCGCGAGGCTACACCTTC	CSVGQSRGYTF	.	.	TRBV29-1	TRBJ1-2
TGCAGTGCTAGTGGGGGGGGCGCCGGGAATCAGCCCCAGCATTTT	CSASGGGAGNQPQHF	.	.	TRBV20-1	TRBJ1-5
TGTGCCAGCAGCCAAACAGGGGGTGGAATGGAGACCCAGTACTTC	CASSQTGGGMETQYF	TRBD1	.	TRBV7-3	TRBJ2-5
TGTGCCAGCAGTTTGAGTCGGGACAATGAGCAGTTCTTC	CASSLSRDNEQFF	.	.	TRBV12-3/TRBV12-4	TRBJ2-1
TGCAGGGGAGGGGAGAACACTGAAGCTTTCTTT	CRGGENTEAFF	.	.	TRBV20-1	TRBJ1-1
TGTGCCAGCAGTTTAGTATTAGGGCAGGGGACCTTCTTT	CASSLVLGQGTFF	.	.	TRBV12-3/TRBV12-4	TRBJ1-1
TGTGCCAGCAGCCCCGGGTGGGGTGCTTTCTTT	CASSPGWGAFF	.	.	TRBV7-3	TRBJ1-1
TGTGCCAGTAGTAGCACTCCGGGACAGAAGAGCTCCTACGAGCAGTACTTC	CASSSTPGQKSSYEQYF	TRBD1	.	TRBV19	TRBJ2-7
TGCGCCAGCAGCTTGGACCCAGAGAACAATGAGCAGTTCTTC	CASSLDPENNEQFF	.	.	TRBV5-1	TRBJ2-1
TGTGCCAGCAGCTTAGAACAGGGGGTATACAATGAGCAGTTCTTC	CASSLEQGVYNEQFF	TRBD1	.	TRBV7-6	TRBJ2-1
TGCGCCAGCGGGGGGTTGGGCGGCAATGAGCAGTTCTTC	CASGGLGGNEQFF	.	.	TRBV10-2	TRBJ2-1
TGTGCCAGCAGTCTAAGAGCCTACGAGCAGTACTTC	CASSLRAYEQYF	.	.	TRBV12-3/TRBV12-4	TRBJ2-7
TGTGCCAGCAGTTTACAAGCTAACAATGAGCAGTTCTTC	CASSLQANNEQFF	.	.	TRBV12-3/TRBV12-4	TRBJ2-1
TGTGCCAGCAGCGGAAGACAGGCCCTGTACACCGGGGAGCTGTTTTTT	CASSGRQALYTGELFF	.	.	TRBV11-2	TRBJ2-2
TGTGCCAGCAGCGTAGGTTCAGTCTCTGGAAACACCATATATTTT	CASSVGSVSGNTIYF	.	.	TRBV9	TRBJ1-3
TGCGCCAGCAGCTTGGTAGTCAGGACATTAAGGAACACCGGGGAGCTGTTTTTT	CASSLVVRTLRNTGELFF	.	.	TRBV5-1	TRBJ2-2
TGTGCCAGCAGTTCTCATAATGAGCAGTTCTTC	CASSSHNEQFF	.	.	TRBV6-6	TRBJ2-1
TGTGCCAGTACTAGCAATGTGGGTTATAGCAATCAGCCCCAGCATTTT	CASTSNVGYSNQPQHF	.	.	TRBV19	TRBJ1-5
TGTGCCAGCAGCGTAGGGACTAGCGGGGTTCGAGATACGCAGTATTTT	CASSVGTSGVRDTQYF	TRBD2	once	TRBV9	TRBJ2-3
TGTGCCAGCAGCTTGGCGGACTACAATGAGCAGTTCTTC	CASSLADYNEQFF	.	.	TRBV5-5	TRBJ2-1
TGTGCCAGCACATCCGGGACACAGAAAATGAACACTGAAGCTTTCTTT	CASTSGTQKMNTEAFF	.	.	TRBV25-1	TRBJ1-1
TGCGCCAGCAGCCAAGATGTATATTCACCCCTCCACTTT	CASSQDVYSPLHF	.	.	TRBV4-3	TRBJ1-6
TGTGCCAGCAGCTCTTCCCTCCATAACGAGCAGTACTTC	CASSSSLHNEQYF	.	few	TRBV11-2	TRBJ2-7
TGTGCCAGCAAAGCAGGGAGCTCCTACAATGAGCAGTTCTTC	CASKAGSSYNEQFF	.	.	TRBV11-3	TRBJ2-1
TGTGCCAGCAGCTTATTCGGGGGGGAGACCCAGTACTTC	CASSLFGGETQYF	TRBD2	.	TRBV5-4	TRBJ2-5
TGCGCCAGCAGCGGGGAGACAGGGAGGACTGAAGCTTTCTTT	CASSGETGRTEAFF	TRBD1	medium-sized	TRBV4-1	TRBJ1-1
TGTGCCAGCAGCTTAGCCTACAGTTACGAGCAGTACTTC	CASSLAYSYEQYF	.	.	TRBV7-6	TRBJ2-7
TGTGCCCGCCGCGTAGACGGGGCCGGCGCGGGGGGGCGAACCGGGGAGCTGTTTTTT	CARRVDGAGAGGRTGELFF	TRBD2	.	TRBV9	TRBJ2-2
TGCAAACCGGGGGTTGAAGAGCAGTTCTTC	CKPGVEEQFF	.	.	TRBV20-1	TRBJ2-1
TGTGCCAGCAGGGACAGGGGACTCCTCTCTGGGGCCAACGTCCTGACTTTC	CASRDRGLLSGANVLTF	TRBD1	.	TRBV13	TRBJ2-6
TGCGCCAGCAGCTTGGAGGCAGGCGGGACAGATACGCAGTATTTT	CASSLEAGGTDTQYF	.	.	TRBV5-1	TRBJ2-3
TGTGCCAGCAGGGGCGACAGCCCGGCCGGGGAGCTGTTTTTT	CASRGDSPAGELFF	.	.	TRBV2	TRBJ2-2
TGTGCCAGCAGCCAAGATTGGACAGGGTCCAACACTGAAGCTTTCTTT	CASSQDWTGSNTEAFF	TRBD1	.	TRBV3-1/TRBV3-2	TRBJ1-1
TGTGCCAGCAGTGAGATCTACGGGGGCGGGGGAGTAGCTTTCTTT	CASSEIYGGGGVAFF	.	.	TRBV2	TRBJ1-1
TGTGCCAGCAGTGATCAGAATTTGATCAATGAGCAGTTCTTC	CASSDQNLINEQFF	.	.	TRBV6-1	TRBJ2-1
TGTGCCACCACCTGGGGGACGGGGTCCTATGGCTACACCTTC	CATTWGTGSYGYTF	.	.	TRBV25-1	TRBJ1-2